This T cell receptor beta chain was obtained from a study of neurological immune-mediated disorders. This clonotype was counted many times. Over 160 million TCR-beta sequences from 15-18 subjects were obtained in each sequencing run. TCRdb re-called the 5' RACE reads through MiXCR, storing one row per CDR3 protein. Among tens of thousands of distinct CDR3 sequences listed, 3% to 4% were seen once. Sequenced material: PBMCs. The sequence was collected from a woman in her forties or fifties with multiple sclerosis.

The CDR3 reads CSADGGGAINEQFF. The CDR3 bases are TGCAGTGCAGACGGCGGGGGGGCCATCAATGAGCAGTTCTTC. The V call is TRBV20-1, the J call TRBJ2-1; 9 positions agree with TRBD2. The CDR3 has 14 amino acids. In germline, CDR1 is DFQATT, CDR2 SNEGSKA (reference sequence). V trimming: 6 bases; J trimming: 6 bases; junction bases outside the gene matches: 9.